These 12 T cell receptor beta chains were all obtained from the same sample, sequenced in a study of blood T cell repertoires in COVID-19. Generated by immunoSEQ multiplex PCR, the TCRdb table keeps only in-frame clones and is missing some. The sample consists of about 230,000 clones, roughly 83% of them appearing once. Sequencing input: peripheral blood. The receptors here all came from a middle-aged man with acute or convalescent COVID-19.

The chain joins TRBV11-3 to TRBJ2-7, with a tentative D call TRBD1 (5 bases). The germline gives CDR1 SGHNT, CDR2 YENEEA. This CDR3 has 18 residues. Trimming removed 0 bases from V and 2 bases from J, with 20 bases in between. CDR3 protein: CASSLDSGATTLAYEQYF. Here the CDR3 DNA reads TGTGCCAGCAGCTTAGACAGTGGGGCTACCACTCTTGCCTACGAGCAGTACTTC.

The chain recombines TRBV18 with TRBJ2-5; TRBD1 aligns across 7 bases. The germline V gene encodes CDR1 KGHSH and CDR2 LQKENI. Trimming cost V 4 bases and J 2 bases; bases outside gene matches: 7. The CDR3 consists of 15 residues. CDR3 coding DNA: TGTGCCAGCTCACTGAGCATGGGACAGCAAGAGACCCAGTACTTC. Translated, it gives CASSLSMGQQETQYF.

The chain recombines TRBV27 with TRBJ1-4, with D possibly being TRBD1 (6 bases). V lost 5 bases and J lost 7, with 17 bases in between. Germline-derived CDR1 and CDR2 are MNHEY and SMNVEV (reference sequence). CDR3 length: 15 residues. The chain's CDR3 is CASSPLGVGAEKLFF. CDR3 coding DNA: TGTGCCAGCAGTCCGCTGGGCGTGGGGGCTGAAAAACTGTTTTTT.

The chain employs TRBV7-2 and TRBJ2-5; 11 positions match TRBD2. The CDR3 extends over 16 amino acids. V gave up 4 bases and J gave up 4 bases; unmatched junction bases: 8. Germline CDR1 is SGHTA and CDR2 is FQGNSA. CDR3 sequence: CASSWVAGGGRETQYF. Here the CDR3 DNA reads TGTGCCAGCAGCTGGGTAGCGGGAGGGGGGCGAGAGACCCAGTACTTC.

The CDR3 coding sequence is TGTGCCACCACCTTAACAGTCGAAGCTTTCTTT. This encodes CATTLTVEAFF. This chain joins TRBV24-1 and TRBJ1-1, with D uncertain. V was clipped by 8 bases and J by 8 bases, with 11 bases between them. Germline CDR1 KGHDR, CDR2 SFDVKD. The CDR3 totals 11 residues.

This chain links TRBV2 with TRBJ1-2; tentatively, D is TRBD1 (5 bases). Trimming left V 1 base short and J 8 bases short, with 11 bases between. Germline V CDR1 and CDR2: SNHLY, FYNNEI. The CDR3 totals 13 residues. CDR3 coding DNA: TGTGCCAGCAGTGAAGAATCAGGGAAAGGCTACACCTTC. Amino acids: CASSEESGKGYTF.

J is TRBJ2-5 and V is TRBV5-1, with 15 bases lining up with TRBD2. Germline loops: CDR1 SGHRS, CDR2 YFSETQ. This CDR3 region has 16 residues. V shed 4 bases, J shed 7 bases, and the junction held 8 bases outside the gene matches. The CDR3 reads CASSLGTSGRIGTQYF. The CDR3 bases are TGCGCCAGCAGCCTAGGGACTAGCGGGAGGATAGGGACCCAGTACTTC.

This rearrangement joins TRBV27 to TRBJ2-7, with 10 bases that match TRBD1. From germline, CDR1 is MNHEY and CDR2 SMNVEV (reference sequence). Unmatched junction bases numbered 5, after V lost 6 bases and J lost 3 bases. This CDR3 has 14 residues. CDR3 sequence (DNA): TGTGCCAGCAGCCGACAGGGGGCCCACTACGAGCAGTACTTC. This gives the protein CASSRQGAHYEQYF.

CDR3 residues: CASSLGSGAGDEQFF. The CDR3 region has the DNA TGTGCCAGCAGCTTAGGCAGCGGAGCCGGGGATGAGCAGTTCTTC. The chain has TRBV7-6 and TRBJ2-1; tentatively, D is TRBD2 (5 bases). Trimming stripped 1 base from V and 8 bases from J, with 15 bases between. This CDR3 has 15 amino acids. Germline V gives CDR1 SGHVS, CDR2 FNYEAQ.

The J gene is TRBJ2-2, the V gene TRBV6-1; D is unclear. The CDR3 has 11 amino acids. The germline gives CDR1 MNHNS, CDR2 SASEGT. V dropped 6 bases and J dropped 6 bases, with 5 bases sitting between them. The CDR3 here is CASSVSGELFF. CDR3 nucleotides: TGTGCCAGCAGCGTCTCCGGGGAGCTGTTTTTT.

This clone was counted between two and nine times. V is TRBV12-3 or TRBV12-4 and J is TRBJ1-1; D remains unclear. Trimming removed 10 bases from V and 6 bases from J, with 18 bases in between. The CDR3 consists of 13 residues. The CDR3 DNA reads TGTGCCACCTCTAAAGCGGCAGACGCTGAAGCTTTCTTT. It specifies CATSKAADAEAFF.

This clone was found a few times. The V gene is TRBV30, the J gene TRBJ1-1, with 8 bases fitting TRBD1. Trimming cost V 2 bases and J 1 base; bases outside gene matches: 3. Per the germline V gene, CDR1 is GTSNPN and CDR2 is SVGIG (reference sequence). The CDR3 loop spans 14 amino acids. The CDR3 nucleotides are TGTGCCTGGAGTTACGGACAGGGGAACACTGAAGCTTTCTTT. It is translated as CAWSYGQGNTEAFF.